This T cell receptor (beta chain) was found in a study of CD8+CD57+ T cells in acquired aplastic anemia. Study conclusions and caveats: Almost 30 shared CD8+ CDR3s appeared highly expressed within patients' immunodominant clones.

Profiling that covered TCR beta VDJ and CDR3 relied on genomic DNA as its template. TCRdb re-derived calls from the reads in MiXCR, one entry per CDR3 protein. The table has more than 150,000 distinct CDR3 sequences, just under 50% seen once. Of note for this clonotype: What it binds is not known.

V lost 5 bases and J 6 bases, leaving 16 bases between the germline ends. The CDR3 contains 14 residues. Germline CDR1 reads SNHLY; CDR2 reads FYNNEI. Patients sequenced had flow cytometry evidence of CD8+CD57+ cell expansion. At blood sampling, none of the patients had yet received therapy. This clonotype originated in a human donor with aplastic anemia. The sample taken for sequencing was sorted CD4+, CD8+, or CD8+CD57+ T cells (not recorded which) from PBMCs. The rearrangement joins TRBV2 to TRBJ1-2; tentative D call: TRBD1 (6 bases). The CDR3 spells CASSPRRDTHGYTF. CDR3 sequence (DNA): TGTGCCAGCAGTCCCCGCCGGGACACCCATGGCTACACCTTC.